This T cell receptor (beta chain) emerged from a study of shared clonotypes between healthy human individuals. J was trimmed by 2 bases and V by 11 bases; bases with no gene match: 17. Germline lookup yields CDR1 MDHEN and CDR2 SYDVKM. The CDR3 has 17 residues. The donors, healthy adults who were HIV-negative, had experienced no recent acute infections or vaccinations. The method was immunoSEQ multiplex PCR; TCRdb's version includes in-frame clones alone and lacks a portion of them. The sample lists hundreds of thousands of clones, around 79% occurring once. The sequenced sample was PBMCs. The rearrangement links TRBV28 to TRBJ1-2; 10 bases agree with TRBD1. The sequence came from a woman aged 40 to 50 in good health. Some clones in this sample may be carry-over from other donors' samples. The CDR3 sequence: CASAVSLGQGENYGYTF. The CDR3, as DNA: TGTGCCTCGGCCGTCTCGCTCGGACAGGGGGAGAACTATGGCTACACCTTC.